These T cell receptor beta chains were read from a single sample in a study of cytomegalovirus exposure and HLA in healthy donors. Data came from immunoSEQ multiplex PCR; TCRdb stores just in-frame clones and leaves some out. Of 65,000 to 85,000 clones listed, about four fifths are singletons. The source material was PBMCs. These receptors all come from a woman in her fifties or sixties in good health and CMV-seronegative. The CDR3 runs from the conserved cysteine through the conserved F or W. D genes are given only for firm matches. Only some rows state a clone size, as once, few, many or a class for expanded clones.

V: TRBV5-1; D: TRBD1; size: -; J: TRBJ2-3; CDR3: CASSPDGGTGIDTQYF; DNA: TGCGCCAGCAGCCCTGACGGCGGGACAGGGATAGATACGCAGTATTTT
V: TRBV6-5; D: -; size: -; J: TRBJ1-1; CDR3: CASKKGVVTEAFF; DNA: TGTGCCAGCAAGAAAGGGGTGGTAACTGAAGCTTTCTTT
V: TRBV5-8; D: -; size: -; J: TRBJ1-2; CDR3: CASSSDPGRRVYGYTF; DNA: TGTGCCAGCAGCTCAGATCCGGGACGGAGGGTCTATGGCTACACCTTC
V: TRBV6-5; D: -; size: -; J: TRBJ1-2; CDR3: CASTISQGRVYGYTF; DNA: TGTGCCAGCACCATATCACAGGGCCGTGTCTATGGCTACACCTTC
V: TRBV9; D: -; size: -; J: TRBJ2-3; CDR3: CASSVGLENTDTQYF; DNA: TGTGCCAGCAGCGTAGGACTAGAAAACACAGATACGCAGTATTTT
V: TRBV19; D: -; size: -; J: TRBJ2-7; CDR3: CASSIASRLGVYEQYF; DNA: TGTGCCAGTAGTATAGCCTCTCGACTAGGAGTCTACGAGCAGTACTTC
V: TRBV2; D: TRBD1; size: -; J: TRBJ2-7; CDR3: CASSVGTGGYEQYF; DNA: TGTGCCAGCAGTGTTGGGACAGGGGGCTACGAGCAGTACTTC
V: TRBV4-2; D: TRBD1; size: few; J: TRBJ1-1; CDR3: CASSQEDWGDRADLMNTEAFF; DNA: TGTGCCAGCAGCCAAGAGGATTGGGGAGACAGGGCAGATCTAATGAACACTGAAGCTTTCTTT
V: TRBV18; D: -; size: -; J: TRBJ1-1; CDR3: CASSPPVVRDTEAFF; DNA: TGTGCCAGCTCACCACCCGTCGTCCGGGACACTGAAGCTTTCTTT
V: TRBV18; D: -; size: -; J: TRBJ1-1; CDR3: CASSPPSGGMNTEAFF; DNA: TGTGCCAGCTCACCACCGTCGGGGGGAATGAACACTGAAGCTTTCTTT
V: TRBV28; D: TRBD1; size: -; J: TRBJ2-1; CDR3: CASAGGRRLWEQFF; DNA: TGTGCCAGCGCAGGGGGCCGGCGTTTGTGGGAGCAGTTCTTC
V: TRBV29-1; D: -; size: once; J: TRBJ2-1; CDR3: CSAPPGPHEVEQFF; DNA: TGCAGCGCCCCACCAGGGCCCCACGAGGTTGAGCAGTTCTTC
V: TRBV19; D: -; size: -; J: TRBJ1-2; CDR3: CASTDRDNLNYGYTF; DNA: TGTGCCAGTACCGACCGGGACAACTTAAACTATGGCTACACCTTC
V: TRBV28; D: TRBD1; size: once; J: TRBJ2-3; CDR3: CASRLGTASSDTQYF; DNA: TGTGCCAGCAGATTAGGGACAGCAAGTTCAGATACGCAGTATTTT
V: TRBV6-6; D: -; size: -; J: TRBJ1-2; CDR3: CASYPGLGRGSDGYTF; DNA: TGTGCCAGCTACCCAGGGCTGGGGCGGGGATCGGATGGCTACACCTTC
V: TRBV18; D: TRBD1; size: -; J: TRBJ1-1; CDR3: CASSSTGGEAFF; DNA: TGTGCCAGCTCCTCAACAGGGGGCGAAGCTTTCTTT
V: TRBV5-1; D: -; size: -; J: TRBJ2-5; CDR3: CASSSGDETQYF; DNA: TGCGCCAGCAGTTCGGGGGATGAGACCCAGTACTTC
V: TRBV18; D: TRBD1; size: few; J: TRBJ2-2; CDR3: CASSPLEILTGPYTGELFF; DNA: TGTGCCAGCTCACCGCTCGAAATTCTGACAGGGCCCTACACCGGGGAGCTGTTTTTT
V: TRBV25-1; D: TRBD1; size: few; J: TRBJ2-7; CDR3: CASRRQGPKQYF; DNA: TGTGCCAGCAGGAGACAGGGACCTAAGCAGTACTTC
V: TRBV4-3; D: -; size: -; J: TRBJ2-2; CDR3: CASSQVEGNTGVLFF; DNA: TGCGCCAGCAGCCAAGTGGAGGGGAACACCGGGGTGCTGTTTTTT
V: TRBV6-5; D: TRBD1; size: -; J: TRBJ1-3; CDR3: CASSFRGRGNTIYF; DNA: TGTGCCAGCAGTTTCAGGGGGCGAGGAAACACCATATATTTT
V: TRBV7-9; D: TRBD1; size: -; J: TRBJ1-1; CDR3: CASSFGQGATEAFF; DNA: TGTGCCAGCAGCTTCGGACAGGGGGCAACTGAAGCTTTCTTT
V: TRBV4-3; D: TRBD1; size: -; J: TRBJ2-6; CDR3: CASSQQDREVRGANVLTF; DNA: TGCGCCAGCAGCCAACAGGACAGGGAGGTACGTGGGGCCAACGTCCTGACTTTC
V: TRBV2; D: -; size: -; J: TRBJ1-1; CDR3: CARQLYSGTEAFF; DNA: TGTGCCAGACAACTTTATTCGGGCACTGAAGCTTTCTTT
V: TRBV5-4; D: -; size: -; J: TRBJ2-3; CDR3: CASSLEGGRGTDTQYF; DNA: TGTGCCAGCAGCTTGGAGGGGGGGAGAGGCACAGATACGCAGTATTTT
V: TRBV10-3; D: TRBD1; size: -; J: TRBJ2-1; CDR3: CAISEPGQTYNEQFF; DNA: TGTGCCATCAGTGAGCCGGGACAGACCTACAATGAGCAGTTCTTC
V: TRBV28; D: -; size: -; J: TRBJ2-7; CDR3: CASSLSGRSPYEQYF; DNA: TGTGCCAGCAGTTTGAGTGGGAGGTCCCCCTACGAGCAGTACTTC
V: TRBV6-1; D: -; size: -; J: TRBJ1-1; CDR3: CATSVTADTEAFF; DNA: TGTGCCACCTCCGTTACAGCAGACACTGAAGCTTTCTTT
V: TRBV28; D: -; size: -; J: TRBJ1-2; CDR3: CASSSRYGYTF; DNA: TGTGCCAGCAGTTCGAGATATGGCTACACCTTC
V: TRBV4-1; D: -; size: -; J: TRBJ1-2; CDR3: CASSQDPTDRKGYTF; DNA: TGCGCCAGCAGCCAAGATCCCACGGACAGAAAGGGCTACACCTTC
V: TRBV4-3; D: -; size: -; J: TRBJ2-3; CDR3: CASSQDSLSTDTQYF; DNA: TGCGCCAGCAGCCAAGATAGTCTTAGCACAGATACGCAGTATTTT
V: TRBV5-1; D: TRBD1; size: few; J: TRBJ2-5; CDR3: CASSLNGDRETQYF; DNA: TGCGCCAGCAGCTTGAACGGGGACAGAGAGACCCAGTACTTC
V: TRBV6-4; D: TRBD1; size: -; J: TRBJ1-2; CDR3: CASKPQGEGYGYTF; DNA: TGTGCCAGCAAGCCCCAGGGGGAAGGCTATGGCTACACCTTC